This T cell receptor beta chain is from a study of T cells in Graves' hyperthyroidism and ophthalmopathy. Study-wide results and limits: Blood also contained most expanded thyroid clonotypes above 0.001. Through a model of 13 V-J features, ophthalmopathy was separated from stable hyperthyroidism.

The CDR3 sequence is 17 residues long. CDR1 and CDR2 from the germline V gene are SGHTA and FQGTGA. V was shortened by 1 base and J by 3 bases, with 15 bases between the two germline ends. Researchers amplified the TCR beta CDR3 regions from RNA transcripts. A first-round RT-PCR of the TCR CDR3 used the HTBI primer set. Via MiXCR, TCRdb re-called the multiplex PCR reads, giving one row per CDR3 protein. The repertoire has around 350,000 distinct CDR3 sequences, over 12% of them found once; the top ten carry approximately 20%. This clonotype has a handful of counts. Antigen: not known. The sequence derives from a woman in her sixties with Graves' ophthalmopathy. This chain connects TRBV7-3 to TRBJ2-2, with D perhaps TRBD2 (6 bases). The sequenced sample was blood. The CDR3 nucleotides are TGTGCCAGCAGCTTAAATGGACGGGAGCGGGACACCGGGGAGCTGTTTTTT. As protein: CASSLNGRERDTGELFF.